This T cell receptor beta chain was sequenced during a study of T cell responses to AZD1222 COVID-19 vaccine. Study-level results: At 160-218 and 743-854, vaccine-associated CD4 TCRs were dominant, and they spanned spike. Unmutated variant regions are reportedly the target of nearly half of TCRs that are spike-specific. The donor cohort was predominantly white British with a female majority, and clonal diversity may have been underestimated.

Details on this clone: The antigen remains undetermined.

Assay: immunoSEQ multiplex PCR; the TCRdb copy retains only in-frame clones and omits some. Among approximately 180,000 clones listed, just under 95% were seen once. Germline V lookup: CDR1 MNHEY, CDR2 SVGEGT. V lost 2 bases, J lost 3 bases, and 13 bases stayed unmatched. The CDR3 loop spans 18 amino acids. This TCR came from an adult who received the MenACWY meningococcal vaccine as a control. The specimen comprised peripheral blood, sampled 28 days after the second dose of the MenACWY control vaccine. V gene TRBV6-2 or TRBV6-3 combines with J gene TRBJ2-5; TRBD2 aligns across 9 bases. CDR3 sequence reads: CASSYPGIAGADEETQYF. CDR3 nucleotides: TGTGCCAGCAGTTACCCCGGAATAGCGGGGGCAGATGAAGAGACCCAGTACTTC.